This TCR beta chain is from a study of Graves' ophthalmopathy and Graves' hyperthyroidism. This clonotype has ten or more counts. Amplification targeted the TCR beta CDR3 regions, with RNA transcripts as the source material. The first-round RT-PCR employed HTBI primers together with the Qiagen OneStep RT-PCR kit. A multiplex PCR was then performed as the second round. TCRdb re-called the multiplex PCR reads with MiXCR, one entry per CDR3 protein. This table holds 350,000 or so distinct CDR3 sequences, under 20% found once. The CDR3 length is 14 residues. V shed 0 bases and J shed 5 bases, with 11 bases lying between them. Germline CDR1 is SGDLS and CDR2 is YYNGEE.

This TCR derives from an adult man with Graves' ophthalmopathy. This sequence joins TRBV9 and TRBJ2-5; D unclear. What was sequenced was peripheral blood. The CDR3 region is CASSVGRSQETQYF. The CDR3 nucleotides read TGTGCCAGCAGCGTAGGCCGGTCCCAGGAGACCCAGTACTTC.